This TCR beta chain was sequenced during a study of cytomegalovirus exposure and HLA in healthy donors. Looking at the study overall: The approximately 110 validation repertoires used a platform that matched the one used for the 600 to 750 first-cohort repertoires, as a later analysis reported. Findings and caveats of the study: Most TCR sequences were uncommon, yet certain public TCRs appeared in many donors. One later analysis, an examination of the roughly 110 validation repertoires, found that first-cohort TCR clusters tended to co-occur in them.

Measured with immunoSEQ multiplex PCR; TCRdb has only the in-frame clones, and not every one. The table lists about 360,000 clones, 80% to 90% of them singletons. With V trimmed by 2 bases and J by 0 bases, 5 bases remained unmatched. This CDR3 spans 16 amino acids. Looked up from germline, CDR1 is SGHVS and CDR2 is FQNEAQ. As concerns this clone: Its antigen is as yet unknown.

The rearrangement uses TRBV7-8 and TRBJ1-2, with 8 bases matching TRBD1. Sequenced sample: PBMCs. The source is a woman between 18 and 30 years old in good health and CMV-seronegative. CDR3 sequence (DNA): TGTGCCAGCAGCTTACCCCAGGGGGCGGCTAACTATGGCTACACCTTC. It codes for CASSLPQGAANYGYTF.